This T cell receptor beta chain emerged from a study of T cell clonality in common variable immunodeficiency. Study findings and constraints: Authors noted CVID clonality's cause needs subpopulation repertoire sequencing.

Germline values: CDR1 MNHEY, CDR2 SMNVEV (reference sequence). This CDR3 spans 14 amino acids. V shed 5 bases, J shed 8 bases, and the junction held 8 bases outside the gene matches. CVID and control samples used equivalent genomic DNA input. Profiling relied on immunoSEQ multiplex PCR, and the TCRdb table lists in-frame clones only, not all of them. The sample holds 30,000 to 40,000 clones, and no clone turns up only once. This clone occurred many times. Antigen unknown. Sequencing ends 3 residues short of the CDR3 end; the germline J gene provides the rest. Material: peripheral blood mononuclear cells. The genes are TRBV27 and TRBJ1-4; 7 nucleotides align to TRBD1. The TCR was taken from a person aged 18-69 years in good health. Here the CDR3 reads CASSPTTGHEKLFF. CDR3 DNA, as far as it was read: TGTGCCAGCAGTCCTACGACAGGGCACGAAAAA. Looking up the rest from reference TRBV27 and TRBJ1-4 gives the full variable domain: EAQVTQNPRYLITVTGKKLTVTCSQNMNHEYMSWYRQDPGLGLRQIYYSMNVEVTDKGDVPEGYKVSRKEKRNFPLILESPSPNQTSLYFCASSPTTGHEKLFFGSGTQLSVL.